This TCR beta chain was sequenced in a study of spatial heterogeneity in lung cancer. This clonotype has ten or more counts. A read error may be the cause here, since a much bigger clone is one base away. TCRdb re-called the 5' RACE reads with MiXCR, one entry per CDR3 protein. Here the sample spans under 6,500 distinct CDR3 sequences, 3% to 5% being singletons. Stated time point: sample taken at primary tumor resection. Frozen PBMC, nontumor lung or tumor provided whole RNA, which was sequenced unsorted. The TCR sequence derives from a male donor with early-stage non-small cell lung cancer. The source material was normal lung tissue next to the tumor, sampled at surgery.

The CDR3 region is CASSVGCSYEQYF. CDR3 DNA: TGTGCCAGCAGCGTCGGGTGCTCCTACGAGCAGTACTTC. The V call is TRBV11-2, the J call TRBJ2-7; no firm D call. The length of the CDR3 is 13 residues. The V gene lost 5 bases and the J gene lost 0 bases, with 8 bases spanning the gap. Germline values: CDR1 SGHAT, CDR2 FQNNGV.